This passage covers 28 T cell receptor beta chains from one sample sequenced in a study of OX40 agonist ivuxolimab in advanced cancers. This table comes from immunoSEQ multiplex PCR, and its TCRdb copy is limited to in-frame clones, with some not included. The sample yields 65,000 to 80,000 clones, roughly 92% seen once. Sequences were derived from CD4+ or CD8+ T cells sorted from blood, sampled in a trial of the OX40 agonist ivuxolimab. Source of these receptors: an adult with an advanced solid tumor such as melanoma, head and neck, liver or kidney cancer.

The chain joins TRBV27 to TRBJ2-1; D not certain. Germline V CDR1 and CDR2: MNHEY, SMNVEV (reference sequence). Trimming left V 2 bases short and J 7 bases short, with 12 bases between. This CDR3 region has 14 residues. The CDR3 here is CASSLSLVLNEQFF. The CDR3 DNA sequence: TGTGCCAGCAGTTTAAGCCTAGTTTTGAATGAGCAGTTCTTC.

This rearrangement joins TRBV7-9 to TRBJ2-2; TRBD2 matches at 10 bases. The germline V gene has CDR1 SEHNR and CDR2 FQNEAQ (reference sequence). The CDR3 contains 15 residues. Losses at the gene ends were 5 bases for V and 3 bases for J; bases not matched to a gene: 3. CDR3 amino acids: CASSTLAGDTGELFF. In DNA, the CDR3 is TGTGCCAGCAGCACCCTAGCGGGGGACACCGGGGAGCTGTTTTTT. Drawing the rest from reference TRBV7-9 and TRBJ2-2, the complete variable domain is DTGVSQNPRHKITKRGQNVTFRCDPISEHNRLYWYRQTLGQGPEFLTYFQNEAQLEKSRLLSDRFSAERPKGSFSTLEIQRTEQGDSAMYLCASSTLAGDTGELFFGEGSRLTVL.

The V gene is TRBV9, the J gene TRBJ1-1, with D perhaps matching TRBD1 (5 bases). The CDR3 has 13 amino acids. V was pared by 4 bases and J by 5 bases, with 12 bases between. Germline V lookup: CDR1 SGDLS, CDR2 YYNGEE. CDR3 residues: CASSPGWGTEAFF. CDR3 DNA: TGTGCCAGCAGCCCCGGGTGGGGGACTGAAGCTTTCTTT.

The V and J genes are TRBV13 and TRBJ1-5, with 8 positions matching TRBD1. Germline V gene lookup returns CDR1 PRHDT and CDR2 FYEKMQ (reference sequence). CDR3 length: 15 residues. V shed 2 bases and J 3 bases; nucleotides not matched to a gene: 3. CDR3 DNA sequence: TGTGCCAGCAGCTTAAGGGGACAGGTCAATCAGCCCCAGCATTTT. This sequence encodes CASSLRGQVNQPQHF. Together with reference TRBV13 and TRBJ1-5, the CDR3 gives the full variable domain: AAGVIQSPRHLIKEKRETATLKCYPIPRHDTVYWYQQGPGQDPQFLISFYEKMQSDKGSIPDRFSAQQFSDYHSELNMSSLELGDSALYFCASSLRGQVNQPQHFGDGTRLSIL.

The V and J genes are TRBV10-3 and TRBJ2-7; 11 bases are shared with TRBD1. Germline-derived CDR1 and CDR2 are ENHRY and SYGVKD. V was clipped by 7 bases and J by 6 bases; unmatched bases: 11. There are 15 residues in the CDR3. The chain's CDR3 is CAITEGQGASAEQYF. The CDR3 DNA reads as TGTGCCATCACAGAAGGACAGGGGGCGTCGGCCGAGCAGTACTTC.

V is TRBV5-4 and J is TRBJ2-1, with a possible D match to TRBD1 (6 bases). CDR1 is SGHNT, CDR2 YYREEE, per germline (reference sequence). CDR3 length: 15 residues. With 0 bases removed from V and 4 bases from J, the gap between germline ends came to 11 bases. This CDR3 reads CASSLDGQLYNEQFF. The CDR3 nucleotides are TGTGCCAGCAGCTTGGACGGACAGTTATACAATGAGCAGTTCTTC.

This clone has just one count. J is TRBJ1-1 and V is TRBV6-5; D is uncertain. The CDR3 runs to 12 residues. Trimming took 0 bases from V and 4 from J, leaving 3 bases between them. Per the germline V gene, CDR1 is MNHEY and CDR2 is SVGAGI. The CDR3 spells CASSYSTTEAFF. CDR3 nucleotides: TGTGCCAGCAGTTACTCGACCACTGAAGCTTTCTTT.

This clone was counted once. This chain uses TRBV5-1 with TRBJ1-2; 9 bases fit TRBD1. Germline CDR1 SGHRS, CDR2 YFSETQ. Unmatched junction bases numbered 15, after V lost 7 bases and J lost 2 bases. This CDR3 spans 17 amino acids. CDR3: CASCPSVCGQGNYGYTF. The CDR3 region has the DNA TGCGCCAGCTGCCCTTCGGTTTGTGGACAGGGGAACTATGGCTACACCTTC.

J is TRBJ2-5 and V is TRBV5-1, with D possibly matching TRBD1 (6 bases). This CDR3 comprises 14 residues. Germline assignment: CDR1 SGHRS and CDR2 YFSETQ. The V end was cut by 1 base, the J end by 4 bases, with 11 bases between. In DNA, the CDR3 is TGCGCCAGCAGCTTGTGGCAGGGGTCAGAGACCCAGTACTTC. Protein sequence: CASSLWQGSETQYF.

CDR3: CSAVTPSSGGYEQYF. CDR3 sequence (DNA): TGCAGCGCCGTCACCCCCTCCAGCGGGGGCTACGAGCAGTACTTC. The chain joins TRBV29-1 to TRBJ2-7; 8 nucleotides align to TRBD2. The germline V gene encodes CDR1 SQVTM and CDR2 ANQGSEA. The CDR3 loop spans 15 amino acids. J gave up 3 bases and V 7 bases, and 14 bases lay outside the gene matches.

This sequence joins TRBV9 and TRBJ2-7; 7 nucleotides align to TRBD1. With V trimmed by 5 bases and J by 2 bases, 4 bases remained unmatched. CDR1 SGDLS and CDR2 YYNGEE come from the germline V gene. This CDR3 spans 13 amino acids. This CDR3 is CASSTDRAYEQYF. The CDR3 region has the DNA TGTGCCAGCAGTACCGACAGGGCCTACGAGCAGTACTTC.

The CDR3 loop is CASSGQYF. Written as DNA, the CDR3 is TGTGCCAGCAGCGGACAGTACTTC. The chain carries TRBV6-1 and TRBJ2-4; D gene ambiguous. CDR1 and CDR2 (germline): MNHNS, SASEGT. V lost 6 bases and J 13 bases, leaving 4 bases between the germline ends. The length of the CDR3 is 8 residues.

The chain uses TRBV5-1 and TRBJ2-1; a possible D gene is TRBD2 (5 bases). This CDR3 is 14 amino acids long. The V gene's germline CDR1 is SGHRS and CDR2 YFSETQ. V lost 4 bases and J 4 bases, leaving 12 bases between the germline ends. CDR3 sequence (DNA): TGCGCCAGCAGCCTTTCGGGGAGTTACAATGAGCAGTTCTTC. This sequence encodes CASSLSGSYNEQFF.

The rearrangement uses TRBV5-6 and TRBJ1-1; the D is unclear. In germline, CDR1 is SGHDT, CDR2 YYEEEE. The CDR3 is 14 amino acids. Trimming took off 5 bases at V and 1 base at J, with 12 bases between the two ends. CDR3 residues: CASRRGWGNTEAFF. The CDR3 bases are TGTGCCAGCAGACGCGGTTGGGGGAACACTGAAGCTTTCTTT.

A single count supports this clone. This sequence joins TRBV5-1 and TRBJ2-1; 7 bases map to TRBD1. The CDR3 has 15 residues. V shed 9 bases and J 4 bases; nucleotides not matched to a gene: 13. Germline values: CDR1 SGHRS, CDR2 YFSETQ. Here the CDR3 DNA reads TGCGCCACCTCGCCCTGGACAGGACTTTACAATGAGCAGTTCTTC. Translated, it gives CATSPWTGLYNEQFF.

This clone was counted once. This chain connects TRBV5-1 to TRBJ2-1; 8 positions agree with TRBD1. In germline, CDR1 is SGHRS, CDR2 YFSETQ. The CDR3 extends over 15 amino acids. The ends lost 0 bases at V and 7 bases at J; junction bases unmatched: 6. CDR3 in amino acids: CASSLVQGQVNEQFF. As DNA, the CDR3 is TGCGCCAGCAGCTTGGTCCAGGGACAGGTGAATGAGCAGTTCTTC.

The CDR3 is CASSPPEMGEGGFYNEQFF. The CDR3 DNA is TGTGCCAGCAGTCCCCCAGAGATGGGGGAAGGGGGCTTCTACAATGAGCAGTTCTTC. The chain joins TRBV27 to TRBJ2-1; 7 positions agree with TRBD1. Germline V gene data show CDR1 as MNHEY and CDR2 as SMNVEV (reference sequence). The V segment lost 5 bases and the J segment 3 bases; nucleotides outside the gene matches: 19. The CDR3 has 19 residues.

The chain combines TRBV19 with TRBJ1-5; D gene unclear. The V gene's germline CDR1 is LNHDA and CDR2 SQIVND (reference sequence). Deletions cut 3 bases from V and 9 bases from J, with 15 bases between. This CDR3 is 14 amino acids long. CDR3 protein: CASSILDGEWPQHF. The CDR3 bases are TGTGCCAGTAGTATCTTGGACGGGGAGTGGCCCCAGCATTTT.

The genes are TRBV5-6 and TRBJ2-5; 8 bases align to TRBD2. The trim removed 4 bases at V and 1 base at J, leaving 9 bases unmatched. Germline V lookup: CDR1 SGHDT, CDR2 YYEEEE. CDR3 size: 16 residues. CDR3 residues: CASSLLERGPQETQYF. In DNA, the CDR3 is TGTGCCAGCAGCCTCTTGGAGCGGGGGCCCCAAGAGACCCAGTACTTC.

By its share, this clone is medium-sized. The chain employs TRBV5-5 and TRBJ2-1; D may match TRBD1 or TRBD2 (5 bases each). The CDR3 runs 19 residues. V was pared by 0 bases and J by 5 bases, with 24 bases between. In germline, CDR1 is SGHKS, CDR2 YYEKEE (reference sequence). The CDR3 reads CASSLDFGGFLMGNNEQFF. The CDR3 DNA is TGTGCCAGCAGCTTGGACTTTGGGGGATTCCTTATGGGTAACAATGAGCAGTTCTTC.

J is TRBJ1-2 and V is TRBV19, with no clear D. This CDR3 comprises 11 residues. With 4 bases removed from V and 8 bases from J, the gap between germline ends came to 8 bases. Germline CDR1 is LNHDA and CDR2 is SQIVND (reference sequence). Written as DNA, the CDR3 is TGTGCCAGTAGTACCTGGACGGGCTACACCTTC. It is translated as CASSTWTGYTF. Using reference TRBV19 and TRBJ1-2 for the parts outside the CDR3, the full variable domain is DGGITQSPKYLFRKEGQNVTLSCEQNLNHDAMYWYRQDPGQGLRLIYYSQIVNDFQKGDIAEGYSVSREKKESFPLTVTSAQKNPTAFYLCASSTWTGYTFGSGTRLTVV.

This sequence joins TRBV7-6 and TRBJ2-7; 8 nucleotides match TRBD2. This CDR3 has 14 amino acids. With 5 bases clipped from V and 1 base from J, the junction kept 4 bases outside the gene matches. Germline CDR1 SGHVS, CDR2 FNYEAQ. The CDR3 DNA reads TGTGCCAGCAGCCCCCGGGAGGGTTCCTACGAGCAGTACTTC. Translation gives CASSPREGSYEQYF.

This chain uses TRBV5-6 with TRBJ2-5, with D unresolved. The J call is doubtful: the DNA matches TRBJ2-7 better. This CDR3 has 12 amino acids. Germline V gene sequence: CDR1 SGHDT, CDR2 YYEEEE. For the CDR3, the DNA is TGTGCCAGCAGCTTGGTTAAGGACGAGCAGTACTTC. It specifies CASSLVKDEQYF.

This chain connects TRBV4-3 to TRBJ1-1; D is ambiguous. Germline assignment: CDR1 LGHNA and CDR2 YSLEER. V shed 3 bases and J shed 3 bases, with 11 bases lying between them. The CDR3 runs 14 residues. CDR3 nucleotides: TGCGCCAGCAGCCAGTCGTGGGGTCACACTGAAGCTTTCTTT. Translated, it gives CASSQSWGHTEAFF.

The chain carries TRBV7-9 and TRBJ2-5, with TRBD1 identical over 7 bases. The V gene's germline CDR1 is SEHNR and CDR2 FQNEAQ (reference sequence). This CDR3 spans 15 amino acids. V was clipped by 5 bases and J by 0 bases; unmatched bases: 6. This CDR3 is CASSPGGQYQETQYF. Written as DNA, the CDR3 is TGTGCCAGCAGCCCAGGGGGACAGTACCAAGAGACCCAGTACTTC.

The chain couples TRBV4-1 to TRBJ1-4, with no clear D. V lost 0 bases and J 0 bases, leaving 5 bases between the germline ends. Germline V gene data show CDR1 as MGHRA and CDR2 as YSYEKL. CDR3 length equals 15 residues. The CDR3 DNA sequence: TGCGCCAGCAGCCAAGAGCCCGCAACTAATGAAAAACTGTTTTTT. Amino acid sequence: CASSQEPATNEKLFF.

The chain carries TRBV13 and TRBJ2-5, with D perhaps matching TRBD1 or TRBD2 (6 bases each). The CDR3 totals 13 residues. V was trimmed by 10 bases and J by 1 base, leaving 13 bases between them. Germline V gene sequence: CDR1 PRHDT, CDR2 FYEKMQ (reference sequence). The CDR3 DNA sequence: TGTGCCACCTTCCGGGGGCTCCAAGAGACCCAGTACTTC. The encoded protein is CATFRGLQETQYF.

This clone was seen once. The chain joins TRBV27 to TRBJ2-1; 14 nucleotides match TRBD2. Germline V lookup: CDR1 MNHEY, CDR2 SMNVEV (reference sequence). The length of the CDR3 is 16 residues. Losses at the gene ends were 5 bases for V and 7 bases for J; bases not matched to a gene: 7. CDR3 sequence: CASSPGTSGGGNEQFF. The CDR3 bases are TGTGCCAGCAGTCCCGGGACTAGCGGGGGCGGGAATGAGCAGTTCTTC.